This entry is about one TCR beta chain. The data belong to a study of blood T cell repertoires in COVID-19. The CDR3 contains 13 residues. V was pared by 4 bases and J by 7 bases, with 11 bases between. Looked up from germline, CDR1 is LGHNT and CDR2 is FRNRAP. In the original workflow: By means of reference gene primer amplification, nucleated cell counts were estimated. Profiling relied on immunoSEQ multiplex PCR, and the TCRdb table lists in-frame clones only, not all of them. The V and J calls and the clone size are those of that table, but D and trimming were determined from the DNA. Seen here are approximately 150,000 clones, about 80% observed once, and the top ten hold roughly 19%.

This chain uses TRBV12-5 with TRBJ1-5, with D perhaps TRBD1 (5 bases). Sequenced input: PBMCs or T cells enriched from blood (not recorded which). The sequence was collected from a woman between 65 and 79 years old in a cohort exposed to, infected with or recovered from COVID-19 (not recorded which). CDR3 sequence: CASGSQGGQPQHF. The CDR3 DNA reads TGTGCTAGTGGTTCTCAGGGTGGCCAGCCCCAGCATTTT.